The 2 T cell receptor beta chains given below trace back to one sample, sequenced in a study of T cell responses to AZD1222 COVID-19 vaccine. The protocol was immunoSEQ multiplex PCR, while the TCRdb copy is restricted to in-frame clones and leaves out a portion. The table includes around 89,000 clones, roughly 88% detected once. The sample in question was peripheral blood, obtained on day 0 of AZD1222 vaccination. The origin of the receptors is an adult in good health.

Here the CDR3 reads CASSLSTERGGQPQHF. The DNA for the CDR3 is TGTGCCAGCAGTTTATCGACGGAGCGCGGTGGACAGCCCCAGCATTTT. The V and J genes are TRBV27 and TRBJ1-5, with D uncertain. V was cut by 0 bases and J by 7 bases, with 16 bases left in between. Germline lookup yields CDR1 MNHEY and CDR2 SMNVEV (reference sequence). The CDR3 runs to 16 residues.

The genes are TRBV5-1 and TRBJ1-2; tentatively, D is TRBD1 (6 bases). Germline V CDR1 and CDR2: SGHRS, YFSETQ. This CDR3 spans 12 amino acids. V was cut by 4 bases and J by 9 bases, with 13 bases left in between. CDR3 loop: CASSPYRDSYTF. CDR3 sequence (DNA): TGCGCCAGCAGCCCCTACCGGGACAGCTACACCTTC.